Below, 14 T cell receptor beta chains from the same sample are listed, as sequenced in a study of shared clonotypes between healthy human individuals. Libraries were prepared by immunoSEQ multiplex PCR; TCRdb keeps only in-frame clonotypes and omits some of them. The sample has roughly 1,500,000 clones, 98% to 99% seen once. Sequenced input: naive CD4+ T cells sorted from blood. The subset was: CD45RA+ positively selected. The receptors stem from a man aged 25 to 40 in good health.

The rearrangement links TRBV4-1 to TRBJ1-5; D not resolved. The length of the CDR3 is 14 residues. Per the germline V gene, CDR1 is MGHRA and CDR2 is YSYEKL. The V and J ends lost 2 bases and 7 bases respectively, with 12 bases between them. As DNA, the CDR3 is TGCGCCAGCAGCCAAATTCTCGGCGGACAGCCCCAGCATTTT. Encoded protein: CASSQILGGQPQHF.

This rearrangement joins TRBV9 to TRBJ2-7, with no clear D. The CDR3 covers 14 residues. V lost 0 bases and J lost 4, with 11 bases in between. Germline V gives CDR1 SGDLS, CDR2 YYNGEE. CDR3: CASSVDSIPYEQYF. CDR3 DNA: TGTGCCAGCAGCGTAGACTCCATCCCATACGAGCAGTACTTC.

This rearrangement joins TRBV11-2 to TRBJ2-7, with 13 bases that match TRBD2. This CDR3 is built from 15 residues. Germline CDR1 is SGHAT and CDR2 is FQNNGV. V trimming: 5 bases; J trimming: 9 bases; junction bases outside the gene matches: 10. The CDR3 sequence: CASSHGTSGISGQYF. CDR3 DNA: TGTGCCAGCAGCCACGGGACTAGCGGGATTTCTGGGCAGTACTTC.

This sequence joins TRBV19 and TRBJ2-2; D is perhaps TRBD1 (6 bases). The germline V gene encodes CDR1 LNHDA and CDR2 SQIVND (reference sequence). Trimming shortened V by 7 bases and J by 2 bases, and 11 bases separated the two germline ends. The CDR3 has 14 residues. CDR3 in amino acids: CASKRTANTGELFF. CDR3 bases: TGTGCCAGTAAGCGGACAGCTAACACCGGGGAGCTGTTTTTT.

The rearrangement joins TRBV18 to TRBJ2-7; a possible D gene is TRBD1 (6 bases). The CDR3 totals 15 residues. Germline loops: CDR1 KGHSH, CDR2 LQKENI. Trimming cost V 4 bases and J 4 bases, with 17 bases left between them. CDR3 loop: CASSLSGTTDYEQYF. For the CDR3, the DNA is TGTGCCAGCTCACTATCCGGGACAACCGATTACGAGCAGTACTTC.

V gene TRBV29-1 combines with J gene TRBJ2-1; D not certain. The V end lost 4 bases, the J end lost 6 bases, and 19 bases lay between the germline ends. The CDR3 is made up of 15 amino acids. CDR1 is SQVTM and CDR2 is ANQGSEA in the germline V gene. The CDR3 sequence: CSVGVARKISNEQFF. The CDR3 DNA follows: TGCAGCGTTGGGGTAGCCAGGAAAATCTCCAATGAGCAGTTCTTC.

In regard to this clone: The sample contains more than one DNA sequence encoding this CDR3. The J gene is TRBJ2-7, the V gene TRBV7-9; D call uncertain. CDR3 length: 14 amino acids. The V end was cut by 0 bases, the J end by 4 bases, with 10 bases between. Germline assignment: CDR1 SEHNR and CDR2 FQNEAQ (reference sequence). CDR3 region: CASSLAGQLYEQYF. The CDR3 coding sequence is TGTGCCAGCAGCTTAGCAGGCCAGCTGTACGAGCAGTACTTC.

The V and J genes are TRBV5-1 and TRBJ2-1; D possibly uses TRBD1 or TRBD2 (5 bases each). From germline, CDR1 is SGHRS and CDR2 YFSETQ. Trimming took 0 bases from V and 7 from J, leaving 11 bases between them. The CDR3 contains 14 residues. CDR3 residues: CASSLDQGGNEQFF. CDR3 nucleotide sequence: TGCGCCAGCAGCTTGGATCAGGGCGGGAATGAGCAGTTCTTC. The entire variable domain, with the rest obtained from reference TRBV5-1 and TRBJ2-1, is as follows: KAGVTQTPRYLIKTRGQQVTLSCSPISGHRSVSWYQQTPGQGLQFLFEYFSETQRNKGNFPGRFSGRQFSNSRSEMNVSTLELGDSALYLCASSLDQGGNEQFFGPGTRLTVL.

The CDR3 DNA is TGTGCCAGCTCACGCAATCGAAGGGCGGCGGATTCTGGAAACACCATATATTTT. Translating it yields CASSRNRRAADSGNTIYF. This rearrangement joins TRBV18 to TRBJ1-3, with D unresolved. This CDR3 comprises 18 residues. V gave up 4 bases and J gave up 1 base, with 20 bases separating them. CDR1 and CDR2 from the germline V gene are KGHSH and LQKENI.

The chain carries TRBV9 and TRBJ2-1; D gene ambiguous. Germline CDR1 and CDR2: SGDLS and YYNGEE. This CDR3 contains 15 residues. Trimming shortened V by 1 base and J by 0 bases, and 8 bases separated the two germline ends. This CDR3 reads CASSVFEISYNEQFF. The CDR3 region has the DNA TGTGCCAGCAGCGTATTCGAAATCTCCTACAATGAGCAGTTCTTC.

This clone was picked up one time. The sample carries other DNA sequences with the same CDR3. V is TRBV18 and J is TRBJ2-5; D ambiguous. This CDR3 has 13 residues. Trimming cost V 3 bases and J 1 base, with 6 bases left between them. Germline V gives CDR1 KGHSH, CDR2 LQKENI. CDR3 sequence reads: CASSPPSQETQYF. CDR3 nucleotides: TGTGCCAGCTCACCCCCCAGCCAAGAGACCCAGTACTTC.

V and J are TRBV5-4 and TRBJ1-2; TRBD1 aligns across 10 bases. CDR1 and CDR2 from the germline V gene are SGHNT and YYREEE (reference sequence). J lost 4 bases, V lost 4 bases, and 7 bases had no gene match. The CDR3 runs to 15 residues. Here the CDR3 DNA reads TGTGCCAGCAGCCAAACCGGGACAGGGGCCTATGGCTACACCTTC. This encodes CASSQTGTGAYGYTF.

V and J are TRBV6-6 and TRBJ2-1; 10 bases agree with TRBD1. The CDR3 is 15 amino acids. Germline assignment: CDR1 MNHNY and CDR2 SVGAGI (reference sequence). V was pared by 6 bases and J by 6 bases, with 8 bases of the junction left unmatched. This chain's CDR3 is CASRLGQGNFNEQFF. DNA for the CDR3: TGTGCCAGCAGGTTGGGACAGGGGAATTTCAATGAGCAGTTCTTC.

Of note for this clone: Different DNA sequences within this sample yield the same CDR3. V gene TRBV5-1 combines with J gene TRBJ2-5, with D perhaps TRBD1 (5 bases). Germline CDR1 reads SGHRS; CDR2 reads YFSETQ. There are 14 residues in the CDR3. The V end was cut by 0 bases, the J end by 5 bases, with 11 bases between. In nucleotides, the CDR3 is TGCGCCAGCAGCTTGGAGGGGTTGGGGGAGACCCAGTACTTC. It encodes CASSLEGLGETQYF.